Presented here are 17 T cell receptor beta chains from one specimen sequenced in a study of shared clonotypes between healthy human individuals (dated by TCRdb to 2020 to 2022). Libraries came from the immunoSEQ multiplex PCR assay. TCRdb retrieved this table from immuneACCESS and kept in-frame rearrangements only. Not all clones are present; in checked studies, unresolved V genes account for under half, and no reason is known for the remainder. Within this sample are hundreds of thousands of clones, with about two thirds of them counted one time only. Together, the top ten hold about 1.7% of the sample. The specimen sequenced was memory CD4+ T cells sorted from blood. The sample's cell subset or site label, in plain terms: CD45RA-negative fraction. Source of these receptors: a young woman in good health.

This clone has a count of ten or more. V is TRBV9 and J is TRBJ2-2; TRBD2 agrees at 10 bases. CDR1 is SGDLS, CDR2 YYNGEE, per germline. V was clipped by 4 bases and J by 5 bases; unmatched bases: 5. This CDR3 contains 15 residues. CDR3 region: CASSPGLAETGELFF. CDR3 nucleotides: TGTGCCAGCAGCCCTGGACTAGCGGAGACCGGGGAGCTGTTTTTT.

Concerning this clone: The sample contains more than one DNA sequence encoding this CDR3. The chain carries TRBV11-2 and TRBJ2-1; D may be TRBD1 (6 bases). CDR3 size: 14 residues. The V end was cut by 7 bases, the J end by 3 bases, with 13 bases between. Germline CDR1 and CDR2: SGHAT and FQNNGV. The CDR3 loop reads CASTSGRGYNEQFF. CDR3 in DNA: TGTGCCAGCACCTCGGGCAGGGGCTACAATGAGCAGTTCTTC.

The rearrangement links TRBV18 to TRBJ1-4; D not certain. V lost 2 bases and J 10 bases, leaving 14 bases between the germline ends. Per germline, CDR1 KGHSH and CDR2 LQKENI. The CDR3 runs to 14 residues. CDR3 region: CASSPDTLVGKLFF. The CDR3 nucleotides read TGTGCCAGCTCACCAGATACGCTTGTCGGAAAACTGTTTTTT. Based on the CDR3 plus reference TRBV18 and TRBJ1-4, the full variable domain is NAGVMQNPRHLVRRRGQEARLRCSPMKGHSHVYWYRQLPEEGLKFMVYLQKENIIDESGMPKERFSAEFPKEGPSILRIQQVVRGDSAAYFCASSPDTLVGKLFFGSGTQLSVL.

The V gene is TRBV11-2, the J gene TRBJ2-7; D unclear. The V and J ends lost 5 bases and 5 bases respectively, with 10 bases between them. The germline V gene encodes CDR1 SGHAT and CDR2 FQNNGV. This CDR3 has 12 amino acids. CDR3 sequence (DNA): TGTGCCAGCAGCCACGATGAGGACGAGCAGTACTTC. It specifies CASSHDEDEQYF. The full variable domain, completed using reference TRBV11-2 and TRBJ2-7, is EAGVAQSPRYKIIEKRQSVAFWCNPISGHATLYWYQQILGQGPKLLIQFQNNGVVDDSQLPKDRFSAERLKGVDSTLKIQPAKLEDSAVYLCASSHDEDEQYFGPGTRLTVT.

The rearrangement links TRBV19 to TRBJ2-5, with TRBD2 identical over 12 bases. This CDR3 is built from 15 residues. J gave up 4 bases and V 5 bases, and 5 bases lay outside the gene matches. In germline, CDR1 is LNHDA, CDR2 SQIVND (reference sequence). This CDR3 is CASSFQLAGGETQYF. The CDR3, as DNA: TGTGCCAGTAGTTTTCAACTAGCGGGAGGAGAGACCCAGTACTTC.

The chain links TRBV30 to TRBJ1-5; 7 bases fit TRBD1. V lost 3 bases, J lost 6 bases, and 8 bases stayed unmatched. CDR3 length equals 14 residues. Germline V gene lookup returns CDR1 GTSNPN and CDR2 SVGIG (reference sequence). The CDR3 bases are TGTGCCTGGAGCGAGAGACAGGGTTTTCAGCCCCAGCATTTT. Translation gives CAWSERQGFQPQHF.

The V call is TRBV5-1, the J call TRBJ1-1; 7 bases match TRBD1. The germline gives CDR1 SGHRS, CDR2 YFSETQ. V lost 2 bases and J lost 2; bases outside the gene matches: 12. This CDR3 is built from 17 residues. The CDR3 spells CASSFVFTGVPNTEAFF. The CDR3 DNA sequence: TGCGCCAGCAGCTTTGTGTTCACAGGGGTTCCAAACACTGAAGCTTTCTTT.

Points on this clone: Additional DNA sequences in this sample encode the identical CDR3. The V gene is TRBV5-1, the J gene TRBJ2-1; D not certain. The length of the CDR3 is 15 residues. Germline loops: CDR1 SGHRS, CDR2 YFSETQ. V was shortened by 0 bases and J by 4 bases, with 11 bases between the two germline ends. The CDR3 coding sequence is TGCGCCAGCAGCTTGGACAGTGGCGCATACAATGAGCAGTTCTTC. This encodes CASSLDSGAYNEQFF.

This clone appeared once. The gene calls are TRBV19 and TRBJ1-2; weak D call: TRBD1 (5 bases). V lost 7 bases, J lost 8 bases, and 35 bases lay in between. Germline CDR1 and CDR2: LNHDA and SQIVND (reference sequence). The CDR3 is made up of 19 amino acids. CDR3 DNA: TGTGCCAGTACCAAACTACCTACCCCCGGGACCCTCAACCCACCGGGCTACACCTTC. It yields the protein CASTKLPTPGTLNPPGYTF.

In the case of this clone: Other DNA sequences of this sample code for an identical CDR3. V and J are TRBV7-2 and TRBJ2-1; D unclear. There are 15 residues in the CDR3. V was shortened by 5 bases and J by 2 bases, with 13 bases between the two germline ends. Germline V gene lookup returns CDR1 SGHTA and CDR2 FQGNSA. CDR3 bases: TGTGCCAGCAGCCTACTATCCCTCACCTACAATGAGCAGTTCTTC. This codes for CASSLLSLTYNEQFF.

This clone was picked up a small number of times. The rearrangement joins TRBV28 to TRBJ1-4; D call uncertain. The CDR3 contains 11 residues. Trimming stripped 7 bases from V and 5 bases from J, with 5 bases between. The germline V gene encodes CDR1 MDHEN and CDR2 SYDVKM. The CDR3 is CASIGNEKLFF. CDR3 coding DNA: TGTGCCAGCATCGGGAATGAAAAACTGTTTTTT. Full variable domain (outside the CDR3, taken from reference TRBV28 and TRBJ1-4): DVKVTQSSRYLVKRTGEKVFLECVQDMDHENMFWYRQDPGLGLRLIYFSYDVKMKEKGDIPEGYSVSREKKERFSLILESASTNQTSMYLCASIGNEKLFFGSGTQLSVL.

This sequence joins TRBV28 and TRBJ1-1; weak D call: TRBD1 (5 bases). The CDR3 consists of 14 residues. Trimming removed 2 bases at V and 11 bases at J, with 18 bases between. From germline, CDR1 is MDHEN and CDR2 SYDVKM. The chain's CDR3 is CASSLILQGGAAFF. CDR3 nucleotide sequence: TGTGCCAGCAGTTTAATCCTCCAGGGCGGTGCGGCTTTCTTT.

A few counts support this clone. The V call is TRBV7-3, the J call TRBJ2-2; 7 nucleotides align to TRBD2. Trimming cost V 6 bases and J 8 bases; bases outside gene matches: 18. The CDR3 sequence is 17 residues long. CDR1 is SGHTA and CDR2 is FQGTGA in the germline V gene. The CDR3 protein is CASSPLGTAGVQGELFF. The CDR3 region has the DNA TGTGCCAGCAGTCCCCTAGGAACTGCGGGAGTTCAGGGGGAGCTGTTTTTT.

This chain uses TRBV2 with TRBJ2-7, with D unresolved. The germline V gene encodes CDR1 SNHLY and CDR2 FYNNEI. Trimming cost V 5 bases and J 2 bases, with 19 bases left between them. The CDR3 is 16 amino acids. CDR3 nucleotides: TGTGCCAGCAGTTACCGCCTCGGGCGTCCGACCTACGAGCAGTACTTC. Protein sequence: CASSYRLGRPTYEQYF.

In regard to this clone: Other DNA sequences within the sample encode an identical CDR3. The chain links TRBV28 to TRBJ1-1, with 7 bases aligning to TRBD1. Looked up from germline, CDR1 is MDHEN and CDR2 is SYDVKM. The CDR3 is 14 residues long. With 4 bases clipped from V and 4 bases from J, the junction kept 6 bases outside the gene matches. In nucleotides, the CDR3 is TGTGCCAGCAGTTCGGCAGGGGGGGGCACTGAAGCTTTCTTT. Protein: CASSSAGGGTEAFF.

The chain recombines TRBV15 with TRBJ1-5; D possibly corresponds to TRBD1 (5 bases). The germline CDR1 and CDR2 sequences are LNHNV and YYDKDF (reference sequence). V dropped 3 bases and J dropped 7 bases, with 13 bases sitting between them. The CDR3 contains 14 residues. The CDR3 here is CATSRSLGTQPQHF. For the CDR3, the DNA is TGTGCCACCAGCAGGAGTTTGGGGACCCAGCCCCAGCATTTT.

This sequence joins TRBV5-1 and TRBJ2-7; no clear D gene. The CDR3 is made up of 16 amino acids. V lost 1 base to trimming and J lost 0 bases, with 14 bases between them. The germline V gene encodes CDR1 SGHRS and CDR2 YFSETQ. The CDR3 is CASSLTLSENSYEQYF. The CDR3 DNA reads TGCGCCAGCAGCTTGACCCTGTCGGAAAACTCCTACGAGCAGTACTTC.